The 17 T cell receptor beta chains below all came from one sample that was sequenced in a study of CD8+ T cells in alopecia areata. Treatment denoted: oral pan-JAK inhibitor, 5-10 mg twice daily. It was cDNA, reverse transcribed from extracted RNA, that served as the sequencing template. Data came from immunoSEQ multiplex PCR; TCRdb stores just in-frame clones and leaves some out. The sample lists roughly 230,000 clones, around two fifths occurring once. Sequenced material: CD4+ T cells sorted from blood, taken at approximately week 39, from a patient treated with tofacitinib. Every receptor here comes from a human donor with alopecia areata.

This clone was observed once. This chain joins TRBV28 and TRBJ1-2; TRBD1 agrees at 10 bases. The ends lost 8 bases at V and 1 base at J; junction bases unmatched: 1. The CDR3 sequence is 13 residues long. From germline, CDR1 is MDHEN and CDR2 SYDVKM. The CDR3 coding sequence is TGTGCCAGCGGGACAGGGGATAACTATGGCTACACCTTC. Protein product: CASGTGDNYGYTF.

This chain uses TRBV25-1 with TRBJ1-5, with D possibly TRBD1 on 5 matching bases. Germline CDR1 and CDR2: MGHDK and SYGVNS. This CDR3 region has 13 residues. V was trimmed by 4 bases and J by 7 bases, leaving 11 bases between them. This CDR3 is CASSAGGYQPQHF. CDR3 in DNA: TGTGCCAGCAGTGCGGGGGGTTACCAGCCCCAGCATTTT.

J is TRBJ2-7 and V is TRBV27; 11 bases fit TRBD1. The CDR3 is 15 amino acids. Trimming took 6 bases from V and 5 from J; bases not matched to a gene: 9. Looked up from germline, CDR1 is MNHEY and CDR2 is SMNVEV (reference sequence). The CDR3 loop reads CASSPWGTGGNEQYF. The CDR3 DNA is TGTGCCAGCAGCCCGTGGGGGACAGGGGGGAACGAGCAGTACTTC.

This clone was picked up many times. The J gene is TRBJ2-2, the V gene TRBV10-3; unclear D gene. The V gene's germline CDR1 is ENHRY and CDR2 SYGVKD. Trimming pared 7 bases from V and 3 bases from J, leaving 3 bases between. There are 11 residues in the CDR3. CDR3 protein: CAITDTGELFF. CDR3 coding DNA: TGTGCCATCACCGACACCGGGGAGCTGTTTTTT.

CDR3 loop: CACAGGRNQPQHF. The CDR3 nucleotides read TGTGCCTGCGCGGGAGGTAGAAATCAGCCCCAGCATTTT. The gene calls are TRBV30 and TRBJ1-5; D uncertain. Trimming pared 6 bases from V and 4 bases from J, leaving 13 bases between. Germline V CDR1 and CDR2: GTSNPN, SVGIG (reference sequence). The CDR3 covers 13 residues.

V is TRBV19 and J is TRBJ1-5, with TRBD1 matching 8 bases. V shed 9 bases, J shed 2 bases, and the junction held 6 bases outside the gene matches. The CDR3 length is 14 residues. Germline CDR1 and CDR2: LNHDA and SQIVND (reference sequence). The CDR3, as DNA: TGTGCCAGCTCACCGGGACAGGGCAATCAGCCCCAGCATTTT. Translation: CASSPGQGNQPQHF. Looking up the rest from reference TRBV19 and TRBJ1-5 gives the full variable domain: DGGITQSPKYLFRKEGQNVTLSCEQNLNHDAMYWYRQDPGQGLRLIYYSQIVNDFQKGDIAEGYSVSREKKESFPLTVTSAQKNPTAFYLCASSPGQGNQPQHFGDGTRLSIL.

The rearrangement uses TRBV29-1 and TRBJ1-1, with no clear D. CDR3 length: 12 amino acids. V was trimmed by 3 bases and J by 7 bases, leaving 12 bases between them. CDR1 is SQVTM and CDR2 is ANQGSEA in the germline V gene. The CDR3 DNA reads TGCAGCGTTGATTACCGGGCCCGTGAAGCTTTCTTT. Translation: CSVDYRAREAFF. Full variable domain (missing parts from reference TRBV29-1 and TRBJ1-1): SAVISQKPSRDICQRGTSLTIQCQVDSQVTMMFWYRQQPGQSLTLIATANQGSEATYESGFVIDKFPISRPNLTFSTLTVSNMSPEDSSIYLCSVDYRAREAFFGQGTRLTVV.

This clone was seen a few times. The chain couples TRBV29-1 to TRBJ2-5; 11 bases align to TRBD1. The CDR3 sequence is 13 residues long. The germline V gene has CDR1 SQVTM and CDR2 ANQGSEA. V was clipped by 7 bases and J by 2 bases; unmatched bases: 3. In DNA, the CDR3 is TGCAGCGCGGACAGGGGGCGGCAAGAGACCCAGTACTTC. Translating gives CSADRGRQETQYF.

This clone was counted only a few times. The V call is TRBV7-2, the J call TRBJ2-5, with D perhaps matching TRBD1 or TRBD2 (5 bases each). With 1 base removed from V and 5 bases from J, the gap between germline ends came to 14 bases. This CDR3 has 15 residues. The germline V gene has CDR1 SGHTA and CDR2 FQGNSA. The DNA of the CDR3 is TGTGCCAGCAGCTTAGTCAGGGCGGGTGGGGAGACCCAGTACTTC. It codes for CASSLVRAGGETQYF.

This sequence joins TRBV6-1 and TRBJ2-5, with 9 bases identical to TRBD2. The CDR3 covers 16 residues. Germline CDR1 reads MNHNS; CDR2 reads SASEGT. Trimming at V came to 4 bases and at J to 5 bases, leaving 11 bases not matched to a gene. In DNA, the CDR3 is TGTGCCAGCAGTGTAGGAGGAGCGGGAGGATCTGAGACCCAGTACTTC. This encodes CASSVGGAGGSETQYF.

The genes are TRBV30 and TRBJ2-3; D is tentatively TRBD1 or TRBD2 (6 bases each). Trimming pared 3 bases from V and 2 bases from J, leaving 15 bases between. The CDR3 consists of 15 residues. Looked up from germline, CDR1 is GTSNPN and CDR2 is SVGIG (reference sequence). The CDR3 DNA follows: TGTGCCTGGAGGGGGGGCTCCCATAACACAGATACGCAGTATTTT. Translation gives CAWRGGSHNTDTQYF. Together with reference TRBV30 and TRBJ2-3, the CDR3 gives the full variable domain: SQTIHQWPATLVQPVGSPLSLECTVEGTSNPNLYWYRQAAGRGLQLLFYSVGIGQISSEVPQNLSASRPQDRQFILSSKKLLLSDSGFYLCAWRGGSHNTDTQYFGPGTRLTVL.

This clone was observed a handful of times. Additional DNA sequences in this sample encode the identical CDR3. Written as DNA, the CDR3 is TGTGCCAGCAGCTTAGACAGGGGTGGTAATCAGCCCCAGCATTTT. Amino acids: CASSLDRGGNQPQHF. The chain is built from TRBV11-2 and TRBJ1-5; TRBD1 might be the D (6 bases). The ends were cut back, 0 bases at V and 4 bases at J, with 10 bases in the middle. CDR3 length equals 15 residues. Germline-derived CDR1 and CDR2 are SGHAT and FQNNGV.

This clone showed up just a few times. V and J are TRBV29-1 and TRBJ2-5; unclear D gene. Between the trimmed V and J ends, which lost 7 bases and 7 bases, there was a span of 13 bases. CDR1 is SQVTM, CDR2 ANQGSEA, per germline. CDR3 size: 11 residues. This CDR3 is CSAETVGTQYF. In DNA, the CDR3 is TGCAGCGCCGAGACTGTTGGGACCCAGTACTTC.

About this clone itself: The junction and the germline gene differ at one end; a read error may be behind it. This sequence joins TRBV29-1 and TRBJ2-1, with D perhaps given as TRBD1 or TRBD2 (5 bases each). CDR3 length equals 9 residues. CDR1 and CDR2 from the germline V gene are SQVTM and ANQGSEA. For the CDR3, the DNA is TGCAGCGTTGAACCGGGGCCGATCTTC. Its translation is CSVEPGPIF.

Many counts were recorded for this clone. The chain has TRBV19 and TRBJ2-2, with a possible D match to TRBD2 (5 bases). The V and J ends lost 6 bases and 7 bases respectively, with 9 bases between them. This CDR3 is 12 amino acids long. The germline V gene has CDR1 LNHDA and CDR2 SQIVND (reference sequence). The CDR3 nucleotides are TGTGCCAGTAGCGGGGAAGTCGGGGAGCTGTTTTTT. Protein sequence: CASSGEVGELFF.

The genes are TRBV4-2 and TRBJ2-5; TRBD1 matches at 11 bases. Germline trimming cut 5 bases from V and 5 bases from J; bases unmatched to any gene: 7. The germline V gene encodes CDR1 LGHNA and CDR2 YNFKEQ. The CDR3 contains 15 residues. CDR3 bases: TGTGCCAGCAGCACGCTGGGACAGGGGGAGGAGACCCAGTACTTC. Its translation is CASSTLGQGEETQYF.

There are a few counts of this clone. The V call is TRBV18, the J call TRBJ2-1, with 10 bases aligning to TRBD2. Germline values: CDR1 KGHSH, CDR2 LQKENI. The junction had 21 bases not matched to a gene; V was cut back by 3 bases and J by 7 bases. The CDR3 runs 20 residues. The CDR3 DNA reads as TGTGCCAGCTCACCCCTCCGGCCTAGCGGGAGCCTCCTGGATAAGAATGAGCAGTTCTTC. Translation: CASSPLRPSGSLLDKNEQFF. The entire variable domain, with the rest obtained from reference TRBV18 and TRBJ2-1, is as follows: NAGVMQNPRHLVRRRGQEARLRCSPMKGHSHVYWYRQLPEEGLKFMVYLQKENIIDESGMPKERFSAEFPKEGPSILRIQQVVRGDSAAYFCASSPLRPSGSLLDKNEQFFGPGTRLTVL.